This T cell receptor (beta chain) was retrieved from a study of human T cells and chemical hapten exposure. Study context: From small differences in pooled library volume came most of the variation in per-sample TCR yields. Study findings and constraints: The study found that DPC sensitization did not change TCRs above 1 in 1000 frequency.

The library labeled individual cDNA molecules by adding unique molecular identifiers to them. In the authors' workflow: Counts of TCRs in each sample centred on a median of around 96,000 and extended from approximately 25,000 to 650,000. One entry per CDR3 protein, called by TCRdb with MiXCR from the reads. Clone size and V and J calls follow TCRdb, not the original study. The sample has 95,000 to 150,000 distinct CDR3 sequences; 8% to 9.5% are singletons. Total RNA was extracted from unfractionated whole blood. Trimming took 4 bases from V and 2 from J, leaving 8 bases between them. This CDR3 contains 14 residues. CDR1 SGHTA and CDR2 FQGNSA come from the germline V gene. Turning to this clonotype: Its antigen is unknown.

The sample taken for sequencing was whole blood. V gene TRBV7-2 combines with J gene TRBJ1-4; unclear D gene. The sequence was collected from a human donor in good health. Some clones in this sample may be carry-over from other donors' samples. The CDR3 DNA follows: TGTGCCAGCAGCTCGAGGGAGACTAATGAAAAACTGTTTTTT. It specifies CASSSRETNEKLFF.